Presented here are 5 T cell receptor beta chains from one specimen sequenced in a study of PD-L1 blockade in urothelial cancer. Method: immunoSEQ multiplex PCR; TCRdb's copy keeps in-frame clones and lacks some. The table records approximately 52,000 clones, 65% to 90% of them present only once. The time point here: pretreatment peripheral blood. Sequences were derived from PBMCs, sampled around atezolizumab (anti-PD-L1) treatment. The receptors stem from a man aged 65 to 79 with urothelial cancer.

This rearrangement joins TRBV28 to TRBJ2-7, with D perhaps matching TRBD1 (6 bases). V was cut by 6 bases and J by 9 bases, with 18 bases left in between. CDR1 and CDR2 (germline): MDHEN, SYDVKM. This CDR3 is built from 13 residues. The chain's CDR3 is CASSQETGRGQYF. For the CDR3, the DNA is TGTGCCAGCAGCCAGGAGACAGGCCGCGGGCAGTACTTC.

This clone has more than one count but fewer than ten. The chain has TRBV28 and TRBJ2-7, with TRBD2 matching over 7 bases. The CDR3 contains 13 residues. The V and J ends lost 10 bases and 3 bases, in that order; junction bases with no gene match: 9. The germline CDR1 and CDR2 sequences are MDHEN and SYDVKM. In nucleotides, the CDR3 is TGTGCCACCCTCCGGGGGGTAGGCTACGAGCAGTACTTC. This encodes CATLRGVGYEQYF.

V is TRBV7-9 and J is TRBJ2-2, with TRBD2 as a possible D gene (5 bases). Trimming took 5 bases from V and 4 from J, leaving 14 bases between them. The CDR3 is made up of 15 amino acids. Per the germline V gene, CDR1 is SEHNR and CDR2 is FQNEAQ (reference sequence). CDR3 nucleotide sequence: TGTGCCAGCAGCACGGGGATAGATGCCACCGGGGAGCTGTTTTTT. Translated: CASSTGIDATGELFF.

The table lists this clone with a few counts. This rearrangement joins TRBV12-5 to TRBJ2-1; 7 bases align to TRBD2. The CDR3 loop spans 15 amino acids. Trimming removed 3 bases from V and 2 bases from J; junction bases left unmatched: 4. Germline assignment: CDR1 LGHNT and CDR2 FRNRAP. In DNA, the CDR3 is TGTGCTAGTGGTTTTGGGGGGGGGACCTACAATGAGCAGTTCTTC. Protein product: CASGFGGGTYNEQFF.

The V call is TRBV7-8, the J call TRBJ2-2, with 10 bases identical to TRBD2. The ends lost 5 bases at V and 7 bases at J; junction bases unmatched: 10. This CDR3 is 16 amino acids long. Germline V gene data show CDR1 as SGHVS and CDR2 as FQNEAQ. CDR3 loop: CASSPTTSGYNGELFF. The CDR3 DNA follows: TGTGCCAGCAGCCCGACGACTAGCGGGTATAACGGGGAGCTGTTTTTT.